These 22 T cell receptor beta chains share one sample of origin, sequenced in a study of blood T cell repertoires in COVID-19. Profiling relied on immunoSEQ multiplex PCR, and the TCRdb table lists in-frame clones only, not all of them. In the table there are 150,000 to 200,000 clones, around three quarters of which are singletons. What was sequenced was PBMCs or T cells enriched from blood (not recorded which). The origin of the receptors is a woman in her forties or fifties with acute COVID-19.

This clone showed up just once. The chain is built from TRBV2 and TRBJ1-3; D possibly corresponds to TRBD1 (6 bases). The CDR3 consists of 15 residues. V dropped 6 bases and J dropped 3 bases, with 15 bases sitting between them. Germline V lookup: CDR1 SNHLY, CDR2 FYNNEI. CDR3 DNA sequence: TGTGCCAGCAGGCCCTCTCCAGGGGTTGGAAACACCATATATTTT. It encodes CASRPSPGVGNTIYF.

The gene calls are TRBV18 and TRBJ1-3, with D unclear. Trimming took off 1 base at V and 0 bases at J, with 10 bases between the two ends. The CDR3 sequence is 16 residues long. Germline V gene sequence: CDR1 KGHSH, CDR2 LQKENI. The CDR3 is CASSPLSRSSGNTIYF. CDR3 nucleotide sequence: TGTGCCAGCTCACCACTCTCACGGAGCTCTGGAAACACCATATATTTT.

The J gene is TRBJ1-6, the V gene TRBV19; TRBD1 agrees at 7 bases. Germline values: CDR1 LNHDA, CDR2 SQIVND (reference sequence). Losses at the gene ends were 10 bases for V and 10 bases for J; bases not matched to a gene: 13. The CDR3 sequence is 14 residues long. As DNA, the CDR3 is TGTGCCACCCGACCGGGACAGCGATACTCACCCCTCCACTTT. Translation: CATRPGQRYSPLHF.

V usage is TRBV3-1 (or the pseudogene TRBV3-2) and J usage is TRBJ1-1, with D unresolved. With 1 base removed from V and 11 bases from J, the gap between germline ends came to 17 bases. The CDR3 contains 14 residues. The V gene's germline CDR1 is LGHDT and CDR2 YNNKEL (reference sequence). CDR3 loop: CASSQAPRKRVAFF. The CDR3 DNA sequence: TGTGCCAGCAGCCAAGCGCCCCGGAAGAGGGTGGCTTTCTTT.

V usage is TRBV11-2 and J usage is TRBJ2-2; weak D call: TRBD1 (6 bases). Germline CDR1 SGHAT, CDR2 FQNNGV. The V gene lost 6 bases and the J gene lost 8 bases, with 19 bases spanning the gap. The CDR3 loop spans 15 amino acids. CDR3 nucleotides: TGTGCCAGCAGGCCCGTAAACAGGGAAAAAGGGGAGCTGTTTTTT. Translated, it gives CASRPVNREKGELFF.

The chain employs TRBV5-4 and TRBJ2-5; D perhaps matches TRBD1 (6 bases). CDR3 length equals 14 residues. Per the germline V gene, CDR1 is SGHNT and CDR2 is YYREEE (reference sequence). V dropped 6 bases and J dropped 2 bases, with 14 bases sitting between them. CDR3 nucleotide sequence: TGTGCCAGCACTGATGTTGGGACACAAGAGACCCAGTACTTC. Residues: CASTDVGTQETQYF.

This clone appeared once. The V gene is TRBV7-2, the J gene TRBJ1-6, with D tentatively TRBD1 (6 bases). Germline CDR1 and CDR2: SGHTA and FQGNSA. The CDR3 loop spans 16 amino acids. Trimming cost V 1 base and J 6 bases, with 13 bases left between them. CDR3 sequence (DNA): TGTGCCAGCAGCTTAGATTCAGGGGTTATTAATTCACCCCTCCACTTT. This translates into CASSLDSGVINSPLHF.

This sequence joins TRBV10-1 and TRBJ2-2, with D possibly matching TRBD2 (5 bases). Deletions cut 0 bases from V and 7 bases from J, with 12 bases between. The V gene's germline CDR1 is WNHNN and CDR2 SYGVQD (reference sequence). The CDR3 has 15 residues. The CDR3, as DNA: TGCGCCAGCAGTGAGTCGGGGAGCGGTGGCGGGGAGCTGTTTTTT. The encoded protein is CASSESGSGGGELFF.

The chain couples TRBV28 to TRBJ1-2, with D tentatively TRBD1 (6 bases). This CDR3 spans 14 amino acids. Germline V CDR1 and CDR2: MDHEN, SYDVKM. V was clipped by 6 bases and J by 4 bases, with 15 bases between them. The CDR3 region has the DNA TGTGCCAGCAGCACGACAGACAGGCTCTATGGCTACACCTTC. Protein sequence: CASSTTDRLYGYTF.

This clone was detected only once. This chain links TRBV3-1 (or the pseudogene TRBV3-2) with TRBJ2-5, with a weak D call TRBD2 (7 bases). This CDR3 contains 15 residues. V shed 0 bases and J shed 4 bases, with 12 bases lying between them. In germline, CDR1 is LGHDT, CDR2 YNNKEL (reference sequence). CDR3 nucleotides: TGTGCCAGCAGCCAAGATTGGGGGGGGCGAGAGACCCAGTACTTC. Its protein is CASSQDWGGRETQYF.

This rearrangement joins TRBV6-5 to TRBJ1-4, with unresolved D. Per germline, CDR1 MNHEY and CDR2 SVGAGI. V lost 10 bases and J 0 bases, leaving 9 bases between the germline ends. This CDR3 has 13 amino acids. Here the CDR3 DNA reads TGTGCCACCACCAGGACAACTAATGAAAAACTGTTTTTT. It codes for CATTRTTNEKLFF.

V usage is TRBV5-1 and J usage is TRBJ2-3; 8 bases are a match to TRBD2. V lost 6 bases, J lost 11 bases, and 17 bases stayed unmatched. CDR1 and CDR2 from the germline V gene are SGHRS and YFSETQ. This CDR3 contains 15 residues. The CDR3 protein is CASTMTRGGLREQYF. CDR3 sequence (DNA): TGCGCCAGCACCATGACACGGGGGGGCCTCCGGGAGCAGTATTTT.

This clone was picked up a small number of times. The V call is TRBV27, the J call TRBJ1-1, with TRBD1 as a possible D gene (6 bases). The CDR3 extends over 17 amino acids. Germline CDR1 MNHEY, CDR2 SMNVEV (reference sequence). V was clipped by 8 bases and J by 5 bases, with 27 bases between them. CDR3 in DNA: TGTGCCAGCCCCTTTTTCCCGCCCTGGGGGGGCGGGACTGAAGCTTTCTTT. Translation: CASPFFPPWGGGTEAFF.

The V call is TRBV6-5, the J call TRBJ1-1, with D maybe TRBD1 (6 bases). The CDR3 spans 15 residues. Germline loops: CDR1 MNHEY, CDR2 SVGAGI. V gave up 1 base and J gave up 1 base, with 10 bases separating them. The CDR3 DNA is TGTGCCAGCAGTTACTTGGGACACCAGAACACTGAAGCTTTCTTT. Residues: CASSYLGHQNTEAFF.

The V and J genes are TRBV5-5 and TRBJ1-5, with 7 bases identical to TRBD1. The CDR3 has 13 residues. Per germline, CDR1 SGHKS and CDR2 YYEKEE (reference sequence). V was pared by 0 bases and J by 10 bases, with 4 bases of the junction left unmatched. CDR3 in amino acids: CASSLGQGGPQHF. The CDR3, as DNA: TGTGCCAGCAGCTTGGGCCAGGGGGGTCCCCAGCATTTT.

J is TRBJ1-6 and V is TRBV9, with D hard to call. The CDR3 spans 14 residues. V lost 0 bases to trimming and J lost 9 bases, with 10 bases between them. Per the germline V gene, CDR1 is SGDLS and CDR2 is YYNGEE. CDR3 nucleotide sequence: TGTGCCAGCAGCGTAGGAGAGTCAGGTTCACCCCTCCACTTT. It yields the protein CASSVGESGSPLHF.

The chain links TRBV5-1 to TRBJ1-2; 10 positions match TRBD1. Germline-derived CDR1 and CDR2 are SGHRS and YFSETQ. Unmatched junction bases numbered 5, after V lost 4 bases and J lost 5 bases. This CDR3 spans 14 amino acids. CDR3 nucleotide sequence: TGCGCCAGCAGCCAAGGACAGGGGGGTTATGGCTACACCTTC. Translation: CASSQGQGGYGYTF. Looking up the rest from reference TRBV5-1 and TRBJ1-2 gives the full variable domain: KAGVTQTPRYLIKTRGQQVTLSCSPISGHRSVSWYQQTPGQGLQFLFEYFSETQRNKGNFPGRFSGRQFSNSRSEMNVSTLELGDSALYLCASSQGQGGYGYTFGSGTRLTVV.

Here the CDR3 DNA reads TGTGCCAGCAGTGAATCGGGACAGGTTGCCTACGAGCAGTACGTC. This translates into CASSESGQVAYEQYV. The rearrangement links TRBV6-4 to TRBJ2-7, with 8 bases matching TRBD1. Germline CDR1 and CDR2: MRHNA and SNTAGT. Trimming removed 3 bases from V and 2 bases from J; junction bases left unmatched: 6. This CDR3 contains 15 residues.

The genes are TRBV2 and TRBJ2-3; D uncertain. V dropped 8 bases and J dropped 2 bases, with 5 bases sitting between them. From germline, CDR1 is SNHLY and CDR2 FYNNEI. The CDR3 is made up of 11 amino acids. CDR3 nucleotides: TGTGCCAGCGGCCTCACAGATACGCAGTATTTT. Its protein is CASGLTDTQYF.

The chain is built from TRBV7-9 and TRBJ1-6, with D perhaps TRBD1 (6 bases). CDR3 size: 16 residues. From germline, CDR1 is SEHNR and CDR2 FQNEAQ (reference sequence). V was shortened by 4 bases and J by 4 bases, with 14 bases between the two germline ends. The DNA for the CDR3 is TGTGCCAGCAGCTCAACAGGGTCGGGTTATAATTCACCCCTCCACTTT. Protein sequence: CASSSTGSGYNSPLHF. Filled out from reference TRBV7-9 and TRBJ1-6, the complete variable domain reads DTGVSQNPRHKITKRGQNVTFRCDPISEHNRLYWYRQTLGQGPEFLTYFQNEAQLEKSRLLSDRFSAERPKGSFSTLEIQRTEQGDSAMYLCASSSTGSGYNSPLHFGNGTRLTVT.

The chain carries TRBV10-3 and TRBJ1-2, with TRBD1 matching 9 bases. The CDR3 length is 13 residues. Germline loops: CDR1 ENHRY, CDR2 SYGVKD. The junction had 10 bases not matched to a gene; V was cut back by 11 bases and J by 6 bases. The CDR3 DNA reads TGTGCCGTAAGGGAAGGACAGGGGAATGGCTACACCTTC. The encoded protein is CAVREGQGNGYTF.

The chain joins TRBV2 to TRBJ2-1; the D gene is possibly TRBD1 (6 bases). The CDR3 length is 17 residues. The V gene lost 7 bases and the J gene lost 8 bases, with 27 bases spanning the gap. The germline V gene has CDR1 SNHLY and CDR2 FYNNEI. CDR3 sequence: CASKKPLGHGEGDEQFF. CDR3 DNA: TGTGCCAGCAAAAAACCCTTGGGACACGGGGAAGGAGATGAGCAGTTCTTC.